This T cell receptor (beta chain) is from a study of OX40 agonist ivuxolimab in advanced cancers. Study-level information: Partial responses were seen in three patients, one with hepatocellular carcinoma and two with cutaneous melanoma.

The assay was immunoSEQ multiplex PCR, and TCRdb's table has in-frame clones only and misses some. The table has around 95,000 clones, roughly 90% seen once. General study findings and limits: The study did not work out the antigen specificity of the expanded peripheral T cells. The study found that CD8+ T cells averaged more expanded clones than CD4+.

Points on this clone: Its specificity is not known.

Trimming took off 2 bases at V and 7 bases at J, with 15 bases between the two ends. The CDR3 loop spans 15 amino acids. Germline V gene lookup returns CDR1 SGHTA and CDR2 FQGNSA. The sequence came from an adult with an advanced solid tumor such as melanoma, head and neck, liver or kidney cancer. The source was CD4+ or CD8+ T cells sorted from blood, collected in a trial of the OX40 agonist ivuxolimab. The V and J genes are TRBV7-2 and TRBJ1-3, with D unclear. The CDR3 region is CASSLSPSAPNTIYF. Written as DNA, the CDR3 is TGTGCCAGCAGCTTAAGCCCCTCCGCGCCGAACACCATATATTTT.